Listed below are T cell receptor beta chains from one sample, sequenced in a study of cytomegalovirus exposure and HLA in healthy donors. TCRdb's copy holds only in-frame clones and misses some; the assay was immunoSEQ multiplex PCR. The sample shows around 110,000 clones, around two thirds of them seen only once. The sample was PBMCs. Receptor source: a woman between 40 and 50 years old in good health and CMV-seropositive. CDR3s include the opening cysteine and the closing phenylalanine or tryptophan. Fields, in order: J gene, D gene, clone size, CDR3 length, V gene, CDR3 DNA, CDR3 protein. D genes are given only for firm matches. Some rows have no size entry. The others give once, few or many, or a class for an expanded clone.

TRBJ1-2 NA NA 13 TRBV11-2 TGTGCCAGCAGCTTAGAGGACAGAACCGGCTACACCTTC CASSLEDRTGYTF
TRBJ2-7 NA NA 15 TRBV2 TGTGCCAGCCATAAGCGTGGGGACAACTCCTACGAGCAGTACTTC CASHKRGDNSYEQYF
TRBJ1-1 NA few 12 TRBV5-1 TGCGCCAGCAGCTTGGTGGAGGGTTCAGCTTTCTTT CASSLVEGSAFF
TRBJ1-6 TRBD1 NA 14 TRBV29-1 TGCAGCGTTTCGACAGGGTTGGGATATTCACCCCTCCACTTT CSVSTGLGYSPLHF
TRBJ1-1 TRBD1 NA 15 TRBV25-1 TGTGCCAGCACTTATACCGGGACAGGGAACACTGAAGCTTTCTTT CASTYTGTGNTEAFF
TRBJ2-6 NA NA 14 TRBV30 TGTGCCGGGGGGGCGAGATCTGGGGCCAACGTCCTGACTTTC CAGGARSGANVLTF
TRBJ2-3 NA NA 14 TRBV7-2 TGTGCCAGCGAGGGTTCCGCTAGCACAGATACGCAGTATTTT CASEGSASTDTQYF
TRBJ1-1 NA NA 14 TRBV18 TGTGCCAGCTCACCCCGAGCGGCGAACACTGAAGCTTTCTTT CASSPRAANTEAFF
TRBJ2-3 TRBD2 NA 14 TRBV2 TGTGCCAGCAGTGAACTGTTAGCGGGGGGTGAGCAGTATTTT CASSELLAGGEQYF
TRBJ2-3 NA NA 13 TRBV29-1 TGCAGCGTTGCGGGCGGTGCGGGAGATACGCAGTATTTT CSVAGGAGDTQYF
TRBJ2-7 TRBD1 once 14 TRBV5-1 TGCGCCAGCAGCACGGGACAGGGGGCCAACGAGCAGTACTTC CASSTGQGANEQYF
TRBJ1-6 NA NA 19 TRBV2 TGTGCCAGCAGTTCACAGGGAATCCCATCAAGCTCCTATAATTCACCCCTCCACTTT CASSSQGIPSSSYNSPLHF
TRBJ1-2 NA NA 13 TRBV29-1 TGCAGCGTTGAAGAACAGTTCCTAACCGGCTACACCTTC CSVEEQFLTGYTF
TRBJ1-6 NA NA 12 TRBV30 TGTGCCTTGCAGGGTATAGATTCACCCCTCCACTTT CALQGIDSPLHF
TRBJ1-1 NA NA 12 TRBV6-6 TGTGCCAGCAGTTACTCGATGGGGGGGACTTTCTTT CASSYSMGGTFF
TRBJ1-1 NA NA 11 TRBV7-2 TGTGCCAGCAGCCAGAGACAAACTGCTTTCTTT CASSQRQTAFF
TRBJ2-2 TRBD1 NA 17 TRBV2 TGTGCCAGCGGGGGTGGGACAGGGGCCCTCCATAGCGGGGAGCTGTTTTTT CASGGGTGALHSGELFF
TRBJ2-5 NA NA 13 TRBV7-2 TGTGCCAGCAGCGCCGGGTGGCAAGAGACCCAGTACTTC CASSAGWQETQYF
TRBJ2-5 TRBD2 NA 13 TRBV30 TGTGCCTTCGAGCGGGGGGGGATAGAGACCCAGTACTTC CAFERGGIETQYF
TRBJ1-6 NA NA 12 TRBV5-1 TGCGCCAGCAGCTTGGACAGGCCACCCCTCCACTTT CASSLDRPPLHF
TRBJ2-1 NA few 15 TRBV6-6 TGTGCCAGCAGTTCCCTGACAGACTCCTACAATGAGCAGTTCTTC CASSSLTDSYNEQFF
TRBJ1-1 NA once 14 TRBV5-4 TGTGCCAGCAGCTTGGACAGAACGATCACTGAAGCTTTCTTT CASSLDRTITEAFF
TRBJ2-5 TRBD1 once 15 TRBV7-3 TGTGCCAGCAGCTTAACCGGGACAGGGGCCGAGACCCAGTACTTC CASSLTGTGAETQYF
TRBJ1-2 NA NA 15 TRBV15 TGTGCCACCAGCAGAGATGCAGTCCAGGGTTTCGGCTACACCTTC CATSRDAVQGFGYTF
TRBJ1-1 TRBD1 NA 16 TRBV4-2 TGTGCCAGCAGCCAATCCCGGACAGGGGAGGACACTGAAGCTTTCTTT CASSQSRTGEDTEAFF
TRBJ2-3 NA NA 13 TRBV10-3 TGTGCCATCAAGTCGGCGGGCACAGATACGCAGTATTTT CAIKSAGTDTQYF
TRBJ2-3 NA NA 13 TRBV7-9 TGTGCCAGCAGCACACGGGACATAGATACGCAGTATTTT CASSTRDIDTQYF
TRBJ1-6 NA NA 14 TRBV29-1 TGCAGCGTTTCGACAGGATTGAGCGTTTCACCCCTCCACTTT CSVSTGLSVSPLHF
TRBJ1-3 NA once 15 TRBV6-5 TGTGCCAGCAGTTACAAGGGGTCAACCGGAAACACCATATATTTT CASSYKGSTGNTIYF
TRBJ2-1 NA NA 16 TRBV27 TGTGCCAGCACCCTCCATTGGGGGGGGGCTTACAATGAGCAGTTCTTC CASTLHWGGAYNEQFF
TRBJ2-7 TRBD1 NA 16 TRBV7-2 TGTGCCAGCAGTTACCGACAGGGCCCAACCTCCTACGAGCAGTACTTC CASSYRQGPTSYEQYF
TRBJ2-1 TRBD1 few 15 TRBV4-1 TGCGCCAGCAGCCACCCGGGACAGGCCCTCAATGAGCAGTTCTTC CASSHPGQALNEQFF
TRBJ2-7 TRBD2 NA 14 TRBV7-9 TGTGCCAGCAGCTTAAGCGGGGTGGGCTACGAGCAGTACTTC CASSLSGVGYEQYF
TRBJ1-2 TRBD1 NA 15 TRBV19 TGTGCCAGTAGCCTAGGGGGGACAGGGTCCCATGGCTACACCTTC CASSLGGTGSHGYTF
TRBJ1-1 NA NA 15 TRBV7-9 TGTGCCAGCAGCCCGAGGGACACACTGAACACTGAAGCTTTCTTT CASSPRDTLNTEAFF
TRBJ1-1 TRBD1 NA 15 TRBV4-3 TGCGCCAGCAGCCAAGGGGGGGACAGAGACACTGAAGCTTTCTTT CASSQGGDRDTEAFF
TRBJ2-1 NA NA 12 TRBV5-1 TGCGCCAGCAGCTTCGGTGGAGATGAGCAGTTCTTC CASSFGGDEQFF
TRBJ2-7 NA NA 12 TRBV5-1 TGCGCCAGCAGCTTGGGTCTTGACGAGCAGTACTTC CASSLGLDEQYF
TRBJ1-1 TRBD1 NA 13 TRBV6-1 TGTGCCAGCAGGGGACAGGGCACCACTGAAGCTTTCTTT CASRGQGTTEAFF
TRBJ2-7 NA NA 14 TRBV6-6 TGTGCCAGCAGTTACGGAGACGGGATCTACGAGCAGTACTTC CASSYGDGIYEQYF
TRBJ1-4 TRBD1 NA 18 TRBV2 TGTGCCAGCAGGGGACAGGGGCGCCTTCTCTCGACTAATGAAAAACTGTTTTTT CASRGQGRLLSTNEKLFF
TRBJ2-7 NA NA 13 TRBV7-9 TGTGCCAGCAGCCGTGGGCTGGCGAGCGAGCAGTACTTC CASSRGLASEQYF
TRBJ2-2 NA NA 14 TRBV7-8 TGTGCCAGCCGTGTATTAGGGCGGGGCGGGGAGCTGTTTTTT CASRVLGRGGELFF
TRBJ2-1 TRBD2 few 14 TRBV5-1 TGCGCCAGCAGCCCCGGGGGGGCCGTTAATGAGCAGTTCTTC CASSPGGAVNEQFF